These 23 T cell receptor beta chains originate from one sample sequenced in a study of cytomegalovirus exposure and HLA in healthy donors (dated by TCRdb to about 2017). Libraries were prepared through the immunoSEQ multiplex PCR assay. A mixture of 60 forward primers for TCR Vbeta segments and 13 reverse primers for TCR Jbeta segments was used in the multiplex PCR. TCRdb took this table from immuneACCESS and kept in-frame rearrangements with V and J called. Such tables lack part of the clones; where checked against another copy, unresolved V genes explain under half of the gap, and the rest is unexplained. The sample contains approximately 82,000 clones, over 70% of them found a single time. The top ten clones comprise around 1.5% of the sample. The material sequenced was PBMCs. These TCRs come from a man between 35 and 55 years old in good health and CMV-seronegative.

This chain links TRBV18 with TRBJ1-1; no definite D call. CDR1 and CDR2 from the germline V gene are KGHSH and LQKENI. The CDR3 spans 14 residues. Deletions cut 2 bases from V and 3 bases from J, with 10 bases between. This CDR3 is CASSPFSEDTEAFF. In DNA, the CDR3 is TGTGCCAGCTCACCATTTTCAGAGGACACTGAAGCTTTCTTT.

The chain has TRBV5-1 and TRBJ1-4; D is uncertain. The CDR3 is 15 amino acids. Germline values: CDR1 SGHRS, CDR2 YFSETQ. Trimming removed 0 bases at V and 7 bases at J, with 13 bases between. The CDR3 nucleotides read TGCGCCAGCAGCTTGGGTGTGTTTGGTAGTGAAAAACTGTTTTTT. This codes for CASSLGVFGSEKLFF.

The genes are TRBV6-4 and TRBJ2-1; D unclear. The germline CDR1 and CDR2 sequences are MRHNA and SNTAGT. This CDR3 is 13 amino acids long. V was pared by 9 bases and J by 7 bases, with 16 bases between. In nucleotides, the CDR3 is TGTGCCAGTTCCGCGAGACTTGAAAATGAGCAGTTCTTC. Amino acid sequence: CASSARLENEQFF.

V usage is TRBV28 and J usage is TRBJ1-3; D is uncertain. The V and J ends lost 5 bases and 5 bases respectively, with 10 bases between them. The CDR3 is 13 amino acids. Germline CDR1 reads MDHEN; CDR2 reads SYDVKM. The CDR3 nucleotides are TGTGCCAGCAGTGAACAGATTCGAAACACCATATATTTT. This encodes CASSEQIRNTIYF.

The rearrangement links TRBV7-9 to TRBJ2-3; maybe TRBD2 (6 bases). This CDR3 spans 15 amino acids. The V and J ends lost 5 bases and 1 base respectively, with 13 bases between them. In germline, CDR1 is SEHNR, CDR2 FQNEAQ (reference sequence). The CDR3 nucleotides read TGTGCCAGCAGCGCCCCGGGACTCCGCACAGATACGCAGTATTTT. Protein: CASSAPGLRTDTQYF.

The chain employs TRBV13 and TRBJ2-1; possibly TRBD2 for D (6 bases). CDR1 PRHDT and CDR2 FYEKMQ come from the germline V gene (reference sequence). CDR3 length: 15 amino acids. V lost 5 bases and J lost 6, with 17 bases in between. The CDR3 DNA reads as TGTGCCAGCAGCGAGGCAAGCGGGCTAATCAATGAGCAGTTCTTC. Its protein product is CASSEASGLINEQFF.

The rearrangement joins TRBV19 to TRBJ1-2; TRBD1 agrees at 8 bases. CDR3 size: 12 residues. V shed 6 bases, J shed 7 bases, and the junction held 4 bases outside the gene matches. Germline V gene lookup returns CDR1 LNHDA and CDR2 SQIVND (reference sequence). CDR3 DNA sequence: TGTGCCAGTAGCCAGGGGGCGCTTGGCTACACCTTC. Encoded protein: CASSQGALGYTF.

This chain's CDR3 is CASSPRQDGNTIYF. Written as DNA, the CDR3 is TGCGCCAGCAGCCCAAGACAGGATGGAAACACCATATATTTT. The rearrangement links TRBV5-1 to TRBJ1-3, with a tentative D call TRBD1 (6 bases). V shed 4 bases and J shed 3 bases, with 11 bases lying between them. CDR1 SGHRS and CDR2 YFSETQ come from the germline V gene. The CDR3 has 14 amino acids.

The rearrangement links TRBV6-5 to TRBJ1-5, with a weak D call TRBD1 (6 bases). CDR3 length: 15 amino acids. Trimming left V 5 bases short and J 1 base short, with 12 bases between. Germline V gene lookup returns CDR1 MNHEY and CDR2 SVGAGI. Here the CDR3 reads CASSPDRWSNQPQHF. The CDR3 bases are TGTGCCAGCAGTCCAGACAGGTGGAGCAATCAGCCCCAGCATTTT.

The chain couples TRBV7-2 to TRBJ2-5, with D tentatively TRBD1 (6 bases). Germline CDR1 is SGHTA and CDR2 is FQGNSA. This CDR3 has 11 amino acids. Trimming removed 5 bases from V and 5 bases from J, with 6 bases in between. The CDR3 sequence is CASSQGETQYF. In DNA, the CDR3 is TGTGCCAGCAGCCAGGGGGAGACCCAGTACTTC.

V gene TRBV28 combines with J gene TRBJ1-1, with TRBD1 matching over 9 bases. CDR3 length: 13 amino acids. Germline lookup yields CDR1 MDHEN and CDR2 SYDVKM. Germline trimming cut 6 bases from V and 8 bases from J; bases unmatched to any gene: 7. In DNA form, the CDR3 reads TGTGCCAGCAGAACAGGGGGCGCACGGGAAGCTTTCTTT. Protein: CASRTGGAREAFF.

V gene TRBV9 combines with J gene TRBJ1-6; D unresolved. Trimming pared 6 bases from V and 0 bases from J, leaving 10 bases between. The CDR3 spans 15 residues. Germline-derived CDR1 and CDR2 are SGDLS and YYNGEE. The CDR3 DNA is TGTGCCAGCACCCGGGAGAGCTCCTATAATTCACCCCTCCACTTT. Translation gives CASTRESSYNSPLHF.

The CDR3 bases are TGCGCCAGCAGCTTGGGGCAAGGCGGAGAGACCCAGTACTTC. It is translated as CASSLGQGGETQYF. The chain recombines TRBV5-1 with TRBJ2-5; D is unresolved. The germline V gene encodes CDR1 SGHRS and CDR2 YFSETQ. This CDR3 has 14 amino acids. V was shortened by 0 bases and J by 4 bases, with 10 bases between the two germline ends.

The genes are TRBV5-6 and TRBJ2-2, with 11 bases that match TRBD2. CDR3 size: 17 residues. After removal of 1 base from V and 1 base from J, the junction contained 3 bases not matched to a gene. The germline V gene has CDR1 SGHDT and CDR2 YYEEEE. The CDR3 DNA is TGTGCCAGCAGCTTGATCCTAGCGGGGGGGAACACCGGGGAGCTGTTTTTT. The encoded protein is CASSLILAGGNTGELFF.

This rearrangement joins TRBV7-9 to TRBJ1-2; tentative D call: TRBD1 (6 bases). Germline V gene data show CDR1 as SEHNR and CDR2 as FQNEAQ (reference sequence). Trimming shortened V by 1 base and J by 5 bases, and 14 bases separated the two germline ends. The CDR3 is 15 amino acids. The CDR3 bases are TGTGCCAGCAGCTTAGGGTGGGACATACCTTATGGCTACACCTTC. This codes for CASSLGWDIPYGYTF.

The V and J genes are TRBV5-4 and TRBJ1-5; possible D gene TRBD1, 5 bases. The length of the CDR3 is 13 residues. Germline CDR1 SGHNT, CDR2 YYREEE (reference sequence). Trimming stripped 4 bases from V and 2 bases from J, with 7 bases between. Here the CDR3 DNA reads TGTGCCAGCAGCCCGGGGGGCAATCAGCCCCAGCATTTT. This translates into CASSPGGNQPQHF. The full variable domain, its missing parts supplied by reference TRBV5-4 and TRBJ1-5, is ETGVTQSPTHLIKTRGQQVTLRCSSQSGHNTVSWYQQALGQGPQFIFQYYREEENGRGNFPPRFSGLQFPNYSSELNVNALELDDSALYLCASSPGGNQPQHFGDGTRLSIL.

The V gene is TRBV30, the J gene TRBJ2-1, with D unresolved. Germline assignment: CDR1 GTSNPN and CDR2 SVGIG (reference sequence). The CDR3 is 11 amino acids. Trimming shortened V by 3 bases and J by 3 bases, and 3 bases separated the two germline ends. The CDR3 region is CAWSHYNEQFF. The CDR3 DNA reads TGTGCCTGGAGCCACTACAATGAGCAGTTCTTC.

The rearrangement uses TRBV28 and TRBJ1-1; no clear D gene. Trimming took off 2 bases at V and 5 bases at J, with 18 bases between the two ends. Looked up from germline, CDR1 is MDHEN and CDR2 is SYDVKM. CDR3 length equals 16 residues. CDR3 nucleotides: TGTGCCAGCAGTTTAACCCCTGGCGGGCGTGGGACTGAAGCTTTCTTT. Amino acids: CASSLTPGGRGTEAFF.

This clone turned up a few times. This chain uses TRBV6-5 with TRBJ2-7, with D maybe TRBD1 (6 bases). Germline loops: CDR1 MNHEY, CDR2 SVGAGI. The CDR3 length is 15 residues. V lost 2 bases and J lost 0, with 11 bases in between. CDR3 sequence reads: CASSYVQGSSYEQYF. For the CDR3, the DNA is TGTGCCAGCAGTTACGTACAGGGAAGCTCCTACGAGCAGTACTTC.

CDR3 in DNA: TGTGCCAGCAGCCAAGGCAATAGCGGGAGTTCAGATACGCAGTATTTT. Its translation is CASSQGNSGSSDTQYF. This sequence joins TRBV4-2 and TRBJ2-3; 9 positions agree with TRBD2. Trimming took 1 base from V and 4 from J; bases not matched to a gene: 6. The germline gives CDR1 LGHNA, CDR2 YNFKEQ. CDR3 length: 16 amino acids.

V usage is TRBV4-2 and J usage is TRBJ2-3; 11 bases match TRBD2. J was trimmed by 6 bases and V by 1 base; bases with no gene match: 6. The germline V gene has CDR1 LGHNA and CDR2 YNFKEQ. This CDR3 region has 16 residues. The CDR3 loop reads CASSQVLAGDLDTQYF. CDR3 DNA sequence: TGTGCCAGCAGCCAAGTACTAGCGGGAGATTTGGATACGCAGTATTTT.

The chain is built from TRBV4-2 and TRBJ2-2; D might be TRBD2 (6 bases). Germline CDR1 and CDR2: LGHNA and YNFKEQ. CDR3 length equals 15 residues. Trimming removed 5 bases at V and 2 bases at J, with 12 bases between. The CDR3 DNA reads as TGTGCCAGCAGCGCGGGGCTAGGTAACACCGGGGAGCTGTTTTTT. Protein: CASSAGLGNTGELFF.

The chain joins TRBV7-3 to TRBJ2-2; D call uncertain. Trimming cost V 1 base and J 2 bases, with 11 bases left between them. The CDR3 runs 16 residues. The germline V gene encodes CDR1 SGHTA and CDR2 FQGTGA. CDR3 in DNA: TGTGCCAGCAGCTTAATTGCGGAAGTCAACACCGGGGAGCTGTTTTTT. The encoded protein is CASSLIAEVNTGELFF.